The next 25 T cell receptor beta chains were all read from a single sample in a study of T cell repertoires in cytomegalovirus infection. TCRdb re-derived calls from the reads in MiXCR, one entry per CDR3 protein. This sample has 170,000 or so distinct CDR3 sequences, with 14% found just once. Sequencing was done on a sample of PBMCs. The origin of the receptors is a human donor in good health (CMV status not recorded). Some clones in this sample may be carry-over from other donors' samples.

This clonotype was detected a few times. The J gene is TRBJ2-7, the V gene TRBV28, with 7 bases that match TRBD2. The CDR3 spans 12 residues. Trimming at V came to 6 bases and at J to 4 bases, leaving 3 bases not matched to a gene. The germline CDR1 and CDR2 sequences are MDHEN and SYDVKM. CDR3 loop: CASRAGAYEQYF. CDR3 DNA sequence: TGTGCCAGCAGGGCGGGAGCGTACGAGCAGTACTTC.

As concerns this clonotype: A much larger clone differs by one base, so this may be a read error. The CDR3 nucleotides read TGTGCCAGCAGCTTAGACTCCCTGCCCGGGGAGCTGTTTTTT. Protein: CASSLDSLPGELFF. The rearrangement uses TRBV7-4 and TRBJ2-2; no clear D. V gave up 1 base and J gave up 6 bases, with 9 bases separating them. The germline V gene has CDR1 SGHVT and CDR2 SQSDAQ. The CDR3 loop spans 14 amino acids. The variable domain in full, with the rest retrieved from reference TRBV7-4 and TRBJ2-2, is GAGVSQSPRYKVAKRGRDVALRCDSISGHVTLYWYRQTLGQGSEVLTYSQSDAQRDKSGRPSGRFSAERPERSVSTLKIQRTEQGDSAVYLCASSLDSLPGELFFGEGSRLTVL.

This clonotype was detected only a few times. The chain is built from TRBV18 and TRBJ1-1; maybe TRBD1 (5 bases). The CDR3 is 17 amino acids. CDR1 is KGHSH and CDR2 is LQKENI in the germline V gene. Trimming took 3 bases from V and 0 from J, leaving 17 bases between them. The CDR3 loop reads CASSPFRDGYMNTEAFF. Here the CDR3 DNA reads TGTGCCAGCTCACCTTTTCGGGACGGCTACATGAACACTGAAGCTTTCTTT.

This clonotype has ten or more counts. The chain links TRBV7-2 to TRBJ1-2; D is undetermined. Trimming took 1 base from V and 0 from J, leaving 6 bases between them. This CDR3 has 14 residues. Germline loops: CDR1 SGHTA, CDR2 FQGNSA. CDR3 region: CASSLETANYGYTF. The CDR3, as DNA: TGTGCCAGCAGCTTAGAAACAGCTAACTATGGCTACACCTTC.

This clonotype was recorded a few times. This sequence joins TRBV20-1 and TRBJ1-6; 8 nucleotides align to TRBD1. This CDR3 is 14 amino acids long. With V trimmed by 6 bases and J by 6 bases, 7 bases remained unmatched. Germline assignment: CDR1 DFQATT and CDR2 SNEGSKA (reference sequence). CDR3 nucleotide sequence: TGCAGTGCCACCGGACAGGGTGGTAATTCACCCCTCCACTTT. Its protein product is CSATGQGGNSPLHF.

In its sample, this clonotype was seen a few times. The chain couples TRBV14 to TRBJ1-5, with D perhaps TRBD1 (5 bases). This CDR3 has 13 amino acids. Germline V gene lookup returns CDR1 SGHDN and CDR2 FVKESK. The V end was cut by 2 bases, the J end by 6 bases, with 8 bases between. The DNA of the CDR3 is TGTGCCAGCAGCCAAACGCAGGGTCAGCCCCAGCATTTT. This encodes CASSQTQGQPQHF.

This clonotype was detected many times. The J gene is TRBJ2-3, the V gene TRBV29-1, with D uncertain. This CDR3 region has 13 residues. V was pared by 0 bases and J by 11 bases, with 15 bases between. Germline V gives CDR1 SQVTM, CDR2 ANQGSEA. The DNA for the CDR3 is TGCAGCGTTGAAGATCAAGGGATTAAGAAGCAGTATTTT. This translates into CSVEDQGIKKQYF.

This clonotype has a handful of counts. The chain joins TRBV29-1 to TRBJ2-6, with 9 positions matching TRBD2. Germline values: CDR1 SQVTM, CDR2 ANQGSEA. The CDR3 length is 16 residues. V lost 4 bases to trimming and J lost 0 bases; unmatched junction nucleotides: 4. This CDR3 is CSVVLAGHSGANVLTF. In nucleotides, the CDR3 is TGCAGCGTTGTCCTAGCGGGGCACTCTGGGGCCAACGTCCTGACTTTC.

Concerning this clonotype: A junction end diverges from the germline sequence, so it may reflect a read error. This chain connects TRBV6-2 or TRBV6-3 to TRBJ2-1, with TRBD2 matching 8 bases. The CDR3 totals 15 residues. Per the germline V gene, CDR1 is MNHEY and CDR2 is SVGEGT. CDR3 in DNA: TGTCCCAGCAGTTACGGGAGGGCCTTATTAGGTGAGCAGTTCTTC. Translating it yields CPSSYGRALLGEQFF.

Many counts were recorded for this clonotype. This sequence joins TRBV7-3 and TRBJ1-1, with a possible D match to TRBD1 (6 bases). Trimming took 6 bases from V and 4 from J, leaving 12 bases between them. Per the germline V gene, CDR1 is SGHTA and CDR2 is FQGTGA. The CDR3 is 13 residues long. CDR3 amino acids: CASSSLGGTEAFF. CDR3 nucleotide sequence: TGTGCCAGCAGTTCCCTAGGGGGCACTGAAGCTTTCTTT. The variable domain in full, with the rest retrieved from reference TRBV7-3 and TRBJ1-1, is GAGVSQTPSNKVTEKGKYVELRCDPISGHTALYWYRQSLGQGPEFLIYFQGTGAADDSGLPNDRFFAVRPEGSVSTLKIQRTERGDSAVYLCASSSLGGTEAFFGQGTRLTVV.

This clonotype was observed a handful of times. This chain joins TRBV28 and TRBJ1-1; TRBD1 might be the D (5 bases). With 9 bases removed from V and 4 bases from J, the gap between germline ends came to 15 bases. Germline V gene lookup returns CDR1 MDHEN and CDR2 SYDVKM. This CDR3 region has 13 residues. The DNA of the CDR3 is TGTGCCAGTTTGCCCGGGGACGGCACTGAAGCTTTCTTT. Translation gives CASLPGDGTEAFF.

This clonotype was counted only a few times. This chain connects TRBV29-1 to TRBJ1-1, with TRBD1 as a possible D gene (5 bases). Germline-derived CDR1 and CDR2 are SQVTM and ANQGSEA. This CDR3 spans 13 amino acids. V was clipped by 7 bases and J by 5 bases, with 17 bases between them. The CDR3 sequence is CSARPMGGTEAFF. Written as DNA, the CDR3 is TGCAGCGCCCGTCCAATGGGGGGAACTGAAGCTTTCTTT.

This clonotype was counted at least ten times. V gene TRBV7-3 combines with J gene TRBJ2-3, with D unclear. The ends were cut back, 1 base at V and 1 base at J, with 6 bases in the middle. This CDR3 is built from 14 residues. The germline gives CDR1 SGHTA, CDR2 FQGTGA. Written as DNA, the CDR3 is TGTGCCAGCAGCTTAAATTCTCGCACAGATACGCAGTATTTT. This sequence encodes CASSLNSRTDTQYF.

This clonotype was seen ten or more times. The gene calls are TRBV12-3 or TRBV12-4 and TRBJ2-1, with 12 bases matching TRBD1. CDR3 size: 16 residues. With V trimmed by 6 bases and J by 2 bases, 5 bases remained unmatched. The CDR3 region is CASRGTGGFTYNEQFF. The DNA for the CDR3 is TGTGCCAGCAGGGGGACAGGGGGCTTCACCTACAATGAGCAGTTCTTC.

The chain combines TRBV7-2 with TRBJ1-6, with D perhaps TRBD1 (6 bases). The germline V gene has CDR1 SGHTA and CDR2 FQGNSA. The CDR3 is 15 amino acids. V dropped 5 bases and J dropped 10 bases, with 18 bases sitting between them. CDR3 DNA sequence: TGTGCCAGCAGCACTTTGGGGGGCCAAGGGTCACCCCTCCACTTT. This codes for CASSTLGGQGSPLHF.

This clonotype showed up just a few times. A much larger clone is a single base away; this may be a read error. The V call is TRBV7-3, the J call TRBJ2-1; D is unresolved. Germline CDR1 is SGHTA and CDR2 is FQGTGA. The CDR3 runs to 11 residues. V was clipped by 3 bases and J by 8 bases, with 5 bases between them. The CDR3 DNA reads as TGTGCCAGCAGCTTCGGCGATGAGCAGTTCTTC. This codes for CASSFGDEQFF.

The table lists this clonotype with a few counts. The rearrangement uses TRBV4-1 and TRBJ2-1; 9 bases map to TRBD2. This CDR3 comprises 15 residues. CDR1 and CDR2 from the germline V gene are MGHRA and YSYEKL. J gave up 7 bases and V 1 base, and 5 bases lay outside the gene matches. DNA for the CDR3: TGCGCCAGCAGCCAAGCGCGGGGGGGCTATAATGAGCAGTTCTTC. Residues: CASSQARGGYNEQFF.

This clonotype came up a few times. This chain connects TRBV7-9 to TRBJ2-5, with 9 bases fitting TRBD1. The germline CDR1 and CDR2 sequences are SEHNR and FQNEAQ (reference sequence). The CDR3 sequence is 15 residues long. V shed 5 bases and J 5 bases; nucleotides not matched to a gene: 9. The chain's CDR3 is CASSLGQGSFETQYF. CDR3 coding DNA: TGTGCCAGCAGCCTCGGACAGGGGAGTTTTGAGACCCAGTACTTC.

The rearrangement joins TRBV6-4 to TRBJ1-5; 8 positions agree with TRBD1. The CDR3 totals 15 residues. J was trimmed by 6 bases and V by 3 bases; bases with no gene match: 7. Germline-derived CDR1 and CDR2 are MRHNA and SNTAGT. The DNA for the CDR3 is TGTGCCAGCAGTGAGTATCCAGGGGGCGGTCAGCCCCAGCATTTT. This encodes CASSEYPGGGQPQHF.

At least ten counts were recorded for this clonotype. J is TRBJ1-4 and V is TRBV28; D is unclear. V lost 5 bases, J lost 2 bases, and 15 bases lay in between. In germline, CDR1 is MDHEN, CDR2 SYDVKM. CDR3 size: 16 residues. CDR3 DNA sequence: TGTGCCAGCAGTGCCTCTATGGCAGTGACTAATGAAAAACTGTTTTTT. Translated, it gives CASSASMAVTNEKLFF.

This clonotype appeared many times. The chain employs TRBV5-5 and TRBJ2-5, with unresolved D. The CDR3 contains 13 residues. Germline V gene data show CDR1 as SGHKS and CDR2 as YYEKEE (reference sequence). Deletions cut 2 bases from V and 2 bases from J, with 7 bases between. DNA of the CDR3: TGTGCCAGCAGCTTTGGACGGCAAGAGACCCAGTACTTC. Amino acids: CASSFGRQETQYF.

The chain recombines TRBV12-3 or TRBV12-4 with TRBJ1-4; maybe TRBD1 (5 bases). The CDR3 extends over 14 amino acids. The V and J ends lost 3 bases and 5 bases respectively, with 10 bases between them. This chain's CDR3 is CASSFKGLNEKLFF. CDR3 nucleotide sequence: TGTGCCAGCAGTTTCAAGGGACTGAATGAAAAACTGTTTTTT.

This clonotype was detected a few times. The chain links TRBV10-3 to TRBJ2-1; D perhaps matches TRBD2 (6 bases). Trimming pared 11 bases from V and 7 bases from J, leaving 18 bases between. The CDR3 is 13 amino acids. Germline V gene sequence: CDR1 ENHRY, CDR2 SYGVKD. CDR3 sequence: CALGGPAGNEQFF. DNA for the CDR3: TGTGCCCTGGGAGGACCGGCAGGTAATGAGCAGTTCTTC.

In this sample, this clonotype turned up many times. The rearrangement links TRBV7-8 to TRBJ1-1; no firm D call. Germline V gives CDR1 SGHVS, CDR2 FQNEAQ. Trimming cost V 5 bases and J 0 bases, with 13 bases left between them. This CDR3 has 15 amino acids. DNA for the CDR3: TGTGCCAGCAGCCTCAGGAAGGGCCTGAACACTGAAGCTTTCTTT. Its translation is CASSLRKGLNTEAFF.

There are many counts of this clonotype. The chain links TRBV7-2 to TRBJ2-7; D possibly corresponds to TRBD1 (5 bases). This CDR3 comprises 16 residues. V shed 1 base and J shed 2 bases, with 15 bases lying between them. Germline V gene lookup returns CDR1 SGHTA and CDR2 FQGNSA. The CDR3 nucleotides read TGTGCCAGCAGCTTAGAGGGGAAATGGTACGCCTACGAGCAGTACTTC. Protein product: CASSLEGKWYAYEQYF.